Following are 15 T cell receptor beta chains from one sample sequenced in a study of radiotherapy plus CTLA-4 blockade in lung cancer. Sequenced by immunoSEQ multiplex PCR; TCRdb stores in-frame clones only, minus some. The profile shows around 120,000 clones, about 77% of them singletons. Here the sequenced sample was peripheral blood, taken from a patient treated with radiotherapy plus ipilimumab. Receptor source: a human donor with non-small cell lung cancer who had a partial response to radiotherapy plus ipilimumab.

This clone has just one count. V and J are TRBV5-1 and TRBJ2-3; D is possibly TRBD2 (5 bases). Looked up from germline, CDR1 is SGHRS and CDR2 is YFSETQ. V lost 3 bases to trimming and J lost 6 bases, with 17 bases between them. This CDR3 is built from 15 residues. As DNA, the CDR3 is TGCGCCAGCAGCTCCGACAATGGGGAGTGGGATACGCAGTATTTT. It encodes CASSSDNGEWDTQYF.

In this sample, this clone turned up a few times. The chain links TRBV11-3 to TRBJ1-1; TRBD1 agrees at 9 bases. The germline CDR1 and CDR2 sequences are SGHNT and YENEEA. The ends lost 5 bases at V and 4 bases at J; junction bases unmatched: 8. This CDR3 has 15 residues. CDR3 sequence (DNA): TGTGCCAGCAGCCTCTCGACAGGGGGGGCCACTGAAGCTTTCTTT. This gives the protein CASSLSTGGATEAFF.

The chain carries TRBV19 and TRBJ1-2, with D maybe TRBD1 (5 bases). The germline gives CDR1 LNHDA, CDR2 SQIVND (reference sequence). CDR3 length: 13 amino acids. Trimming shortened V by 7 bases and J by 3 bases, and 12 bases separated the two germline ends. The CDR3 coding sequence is TGTGCCAGTAAAGGGATAGGGGACTATGGCTACACCTTC. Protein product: CASKGIGDYGYTF.

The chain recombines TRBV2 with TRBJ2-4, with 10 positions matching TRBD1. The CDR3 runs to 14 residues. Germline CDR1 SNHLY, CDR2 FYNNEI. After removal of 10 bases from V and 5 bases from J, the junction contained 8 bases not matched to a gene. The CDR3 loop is CATSGTGVQNIQYF. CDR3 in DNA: TGTGCCACTTCCGGGACAGGGGTCCAAAACATTCAGTACTTC.

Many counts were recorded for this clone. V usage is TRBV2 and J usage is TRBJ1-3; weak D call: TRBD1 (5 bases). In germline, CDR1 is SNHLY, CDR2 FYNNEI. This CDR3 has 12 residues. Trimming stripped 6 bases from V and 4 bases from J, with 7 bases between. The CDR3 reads CASRPGGNTIYF. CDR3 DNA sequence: TGTGCCAGCAGACCAGGGGGAAACACCATATATTTT.

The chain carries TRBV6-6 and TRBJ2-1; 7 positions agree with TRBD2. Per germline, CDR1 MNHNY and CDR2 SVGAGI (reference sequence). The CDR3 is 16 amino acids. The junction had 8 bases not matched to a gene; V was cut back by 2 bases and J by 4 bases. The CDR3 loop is CASSYRASGSYNEQFF. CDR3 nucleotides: TGTGCCAGCAGTTACCGGGCTAGCGGATCTTACAATGAGCAGTTCTTC.

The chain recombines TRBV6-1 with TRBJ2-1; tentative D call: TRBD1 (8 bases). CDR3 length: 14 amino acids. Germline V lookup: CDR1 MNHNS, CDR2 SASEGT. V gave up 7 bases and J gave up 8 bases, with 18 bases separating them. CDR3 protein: CASNRGGGWDEQFF. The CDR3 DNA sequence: TGTGCCAGCAACAGGGGGGGAGGATGGGATGAGCAGTTCTTC.

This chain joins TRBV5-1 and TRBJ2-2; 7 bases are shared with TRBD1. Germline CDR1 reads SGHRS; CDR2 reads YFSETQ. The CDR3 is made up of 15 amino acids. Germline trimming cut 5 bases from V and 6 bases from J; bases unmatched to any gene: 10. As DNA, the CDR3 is TGCGCCAGCAGTCGGTTAGGACAGGAGGCCGGGGAGCTGTTTTTT. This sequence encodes CASSRLGQEAGELFF.

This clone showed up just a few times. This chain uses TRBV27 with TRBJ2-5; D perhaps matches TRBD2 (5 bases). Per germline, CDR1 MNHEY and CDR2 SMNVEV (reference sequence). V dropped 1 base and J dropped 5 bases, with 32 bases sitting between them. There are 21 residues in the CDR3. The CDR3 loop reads CASSLYPILSQRVPPRETQYF. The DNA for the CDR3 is TGTGCCAGCAGTTTATACCCCATATTGAGCCAGAGGGTCCCGCCCAGGGAGACCCAGTACTTC.

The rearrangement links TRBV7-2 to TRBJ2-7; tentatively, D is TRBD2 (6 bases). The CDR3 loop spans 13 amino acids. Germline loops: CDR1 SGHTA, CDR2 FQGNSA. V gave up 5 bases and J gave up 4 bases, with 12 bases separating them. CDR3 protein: CASSRDSSYEQYV. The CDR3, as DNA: TGTGCCAGCAGCCGGGACTCGAGTTACGAGCAGTACGTC.

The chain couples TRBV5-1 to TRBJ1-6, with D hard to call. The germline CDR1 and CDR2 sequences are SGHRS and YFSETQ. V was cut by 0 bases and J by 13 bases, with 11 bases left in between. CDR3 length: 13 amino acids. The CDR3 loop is CASSLDHFSPLHF. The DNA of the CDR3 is TGCGCCAGCAGCTTGGACCACTTTTCGCCCCTCCACTTT.

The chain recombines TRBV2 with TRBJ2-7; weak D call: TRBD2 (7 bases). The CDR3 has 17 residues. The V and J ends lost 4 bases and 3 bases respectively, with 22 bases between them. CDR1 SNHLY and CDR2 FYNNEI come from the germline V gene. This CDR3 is CASSGGGQSFRYYEQYF. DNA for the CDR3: TGTGCCAGCAGTGGGGGGGGGCAGTCCTTCAGATACTACGAGCAGTACTTC.

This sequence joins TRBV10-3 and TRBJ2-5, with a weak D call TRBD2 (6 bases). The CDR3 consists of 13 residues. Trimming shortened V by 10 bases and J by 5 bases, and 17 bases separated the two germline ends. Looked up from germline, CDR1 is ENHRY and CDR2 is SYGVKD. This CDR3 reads CATLQRAEETQYF. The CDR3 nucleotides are TGTGCCACCCTTCAGCGGGCTGAGGAGACCCAGTACTTC.

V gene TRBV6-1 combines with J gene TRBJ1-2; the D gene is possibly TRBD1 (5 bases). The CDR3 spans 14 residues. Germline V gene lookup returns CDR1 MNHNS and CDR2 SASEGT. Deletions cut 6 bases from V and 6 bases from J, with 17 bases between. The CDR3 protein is CASSLGQGVDGYTF. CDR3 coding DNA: TGTGCCAGCAGCCTAGGGCAGGGCGTCGATGGCTACACCTTC.

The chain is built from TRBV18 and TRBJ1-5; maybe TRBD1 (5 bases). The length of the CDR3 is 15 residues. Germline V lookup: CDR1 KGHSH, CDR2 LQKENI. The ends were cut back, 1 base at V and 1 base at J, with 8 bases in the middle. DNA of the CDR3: TGTGCCAGCTCACCACGGGGGGGAAGCAATCAGCCCCAGCATTTT. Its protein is CASSPRGGSNQPQHF.